The source of this T cell receptor (beta chain) is a study of OX40 agonist ivuxolimab in advanced cancers. Study information: Ivuxolimab, which is an agonistic anti-OX40 (CD134) antibody, was administered to the patients. Patients were dosed intravenously with ivuxolimab at 0.01 to 10 mg/kg every 2 weeks. Whole-study findings and limits: Expanded peripheral T cell antigen specificity was not determined.

Sequencing was performed with immunoSEQ multiplex PCR; in TCRdb, only in-frame clones are kept and a portion is missing. Of 100,000 to 130,000 clones detected, around 90% appear once; the ten largest clones hold 0.66%. As for this clone: Its target is unknown.

V lost 0 bases and J lost 4; bases outside the gene matches: 3. Germline CDR1 KGHSH, CDR2 LQKENI. The CDR3 loop spans 16 amino acids. This receptor was identified in an adult with an advanced solid tumor such as melanoma, head and neck, liver or kidney cancer. The rearrangement links TRBV18 to TRBJ2-3; 11 bases are a match to TRBD2. The sample consisted of CD4+ or CD8+ T cells sorted from blood, taken in a trial of the OX40 agonist ivuxolimab. The CDR3, as DNA: TGTGCCAGCTCACCACCACTAGCGGGAGTCCCAGATACGCAGTATTTT. Translation: CASSPPLAGVPDTQYF.